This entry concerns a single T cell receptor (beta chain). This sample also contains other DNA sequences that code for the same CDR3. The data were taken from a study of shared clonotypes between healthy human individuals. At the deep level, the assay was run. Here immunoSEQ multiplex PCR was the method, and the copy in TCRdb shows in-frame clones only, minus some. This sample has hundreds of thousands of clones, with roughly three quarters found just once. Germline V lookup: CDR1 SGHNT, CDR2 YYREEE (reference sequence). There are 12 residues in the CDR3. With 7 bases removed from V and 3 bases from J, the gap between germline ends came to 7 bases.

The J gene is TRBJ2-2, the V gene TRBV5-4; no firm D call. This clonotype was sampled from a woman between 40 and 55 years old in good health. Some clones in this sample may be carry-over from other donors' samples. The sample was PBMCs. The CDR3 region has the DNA TGTGCCAGCTCAAGGGACACCGGGGAGCTGTTTTTT. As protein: CASSRDTGELFF.